The rows below give T cell receptor beta chains drawn from one sample of a study of response to subunit inactivated influenza vaccine. Each CDR3 protein gets one entry after TCRdb re-called the RT-PCR reads with MiXCR. The sample lists 650,000 to 700,000 distinct CDR3 sequences; around 16% were seen once. The sample here was PBMCs from blood, taken 11 to 12 days after vaccination. The receptor source for this set is a man aged 50 to 60 who received an inactivated influenza vaccine. The CDR3 runs from the conserved cysteine through the conserved F or W. The order of the fields is V gene, D gene, J gene, clone size, CDR3 DNA, CDR3 protein. D genes are given only for firm matches. Clone sizes are given selectively: once, few, many, or a class where the clone is expanded.

v_gene: TRBV9
d_gene: -
j_gene: TRBJ2-1
abundance: -
CDR3nt: TGTGCCAGCAGCGTAGGGCCGCCCGGATCTGAGCAGTTCTTC
CDR3aa: CASSVGPPGSEQFF

v_gene: TRBV20-1
d_gene: -
j_gene: TRBJ2-7
abundance: -
CDR3nt: TGCAGTGCTAGACCGTTTGCCTACGAGCAGTACTTC
CDR3aa: CSARPFAYEQYF

v_gene: TRBV11-2
d_gene: -
j_gene: TRBJ2-7
abundance: -
CDR3nt: TGTGCCAGCAGCTTACAGGGATCGGGAAGCGGGTACGAGCAGTACTTC
CDR3aa: CASSLQGSGSGYEQYF

v_gene: TRBV28
d_gene: -
j_gene: TRBJ2-5
abundance: few
CDR3nt: TGTGCCAGCAGAAACTCTTACAGGGAGACCCAGTACTTC
CDR3aa: CASRNSYRETQYF

v_gene: TRBV15
d_gene: -
j_gene: TRBJ2-5
abundance: many
CDR3nt: TGTGCCACCAGCAGGGGCCAAGAGACCCAGTACTTC
CDR3aa: CATSRGQETQYF

v_gene: TRBV24-1
d_gene: -
j_gene: TRBJ2-7
abundance: few
CDR3nt: TGTGACACCAATGAAAAGGTCCAGGGACCCTACGAGCAGTACTTC
CDR3aa: CDTNEKVQGPYEQYF

v_gene: TRBV7-2
d_gene: -
j_gene: TRBJ2-2
abundance: -
CDR3nt: TGTGCCAGCAGCCCACGGGGTTGGGCAGGGGTGAACGGGGAGCTGTTTTTT
CDR3aa: CASSPRGWAGVNGELFF

v_gene: TRBV5-1
d_gene: -
j_gene: TRBJ1-2
abundance: many
CDR3nt: TGCGCCAGCAGCTACAGGAGCGCCGGCGCGGGCTACACCTTC
CDR3aa: CASSYRSAGAGYTF

v_gene: TRBV10-3
d_gene: -
j_gene: TRBJ2-1
abundance: few
CDR3nt: TGTGCCATCAGTGAGTACACGAGCTCCTACAATGAGCAGTTCTTC
CDR3aa: CAISEYTSSYNEQFF

v_gene: TRBV29-1
d_gene: TRBD1
j_gene: TRBJ1-5
abundance: -
CDR3nt: TGCAGCGTTAGAACAGGGGATCAGCCCCAGCATTTT
CDR3aa: CSVRTGDQPQHF

v_gene: TRBV20-1
d_gene: TRBD2
j_gene: TRBJ2-2
abundance: -
CDR3nt: TGCAGTGCTAGAGATCTAGCGGGAGGGGCCGGGGAGCTGTTTTTT
CDR3aa: CSARDLAGGAGELFF

v_gene: TRBV15
d_gene: -
j_gene: TRBJ2-3
abundance: few
CDR3nt: TGTGCCACCAGCGGGAAACTAGATATACCAGATACGCAGTATTTT
CDR3aa: CATSGKLDIPDTQYF

v_gene: TRBV12-3/TRBV12-4
d_gene: -
j_gene: TRBJ2-3
abundance: many
CDR3nt: TGTGCCAGCAGTTTGGAACCGGAGATCACAGATACGCAGTATTTT
CDR3aa: CASSLEPEITDTQYF

v_gene: TRBV28
d_gene: -
j_gene: TRBJ2-1
abundance: few
CDR3nt: TGTGCCAGCGGGAGGCAGATCAAGACAGTGTTCTTC
CDR3aa: CASGRQIKTVFF

v_gene: TRBV20-1
d_gene: -
j_gene: TRBJ1-3
abundance: few
CDR3nt: TGCAGTGCTAGAGTTCGTTCTGGAAACACCATATATTTT
CDR3aa: CSARVRSGNTIYF

v_gene: TRBV11-2
d_gene: TRBD2
j_gene: TRBJ2-5
abundance: -
CDR3nt: TGTGCCAGCAGCCCTTCGACTAGCGGGGGAGAGACCCAGTACTTC
CDR3aa: CASSPSTSGGETQYF

v_gene: TRBV2
d_gene: -
j_gene: TRBJ2-7
abundance: -
CDR3nt: TGTGCCAGCAGTGAAGTAGTCTCTCTCAGTCGGTACTTC
CDR3aa: CASSEVVSLSRYF

v_gene: TRBV20-1
d_gene: TRBD2
j_gene: TRBJ2-1
abundance: -
CDR3nt: TGCAGTGCCGCGGCCGGGACTAGCGGGAGCTACAATGAGCAGTTCTTC
CDR3aa: CSAAAGTSGSYNEQFF

v_gene: TRBV3-1
d_gene: -
j_gene: TRBJ2-1
abundance: once
CDR3nt: TGTGCCAGCACGTGGGCTAATGAGCAGTTCTTC
CDR3aa: CASTWANEQFF

v_gene: TRBV20-1
d_gene: -
j_gene: TRBJ2-5
abundance: few
CDR3nt: TGCAGTGCTAGACTTCGACAGAACCAAGAGACCCAGTACTTC
CDR3aa: CSARLRQNQETQYF

v_gene: TRBV4-2
d_gene: -
j_gene: TRBJ1-4
abundance: -
CDR3nt: TGTGCCAGCAGCCAAGCTCAGGGGCTTGCAACTAATGAAAAACTGTTTTTT
CDR3aa: CASSQAQGLATNEKLFF

v_gene: TRBV6-2/TRBV6-3
d_gene: -
j_gene: TRBJ2-5
abundance: few
CDR3nt: TGTGCCAGCTCTCATATAGCGGCTTACCAAGAGACCCAGTACTTC
CDR3aa: CASSHIAAYQETQYF

v_gene: TRBV30
d_gene: -
j_gene: TRBJ2-5
abundance: once
CDR3nt: TGTGCCTGGAACCTAGGGAGCGCGCCACGCCCCGGGAAAGAGACCCAGTACTTC
CDR3aa: CAWNLGSAPRPGKETQYF

v_gene: TRBV29-1
d_gene: -
j_gene: TRBJ2-7
abundance: few
CDR3nt: TGCAGCGTCGGCACCGGGAGCTACGAGCAGTACTTC
CDR3aa: CSVGTGSYEQYF

v_gene: TRBV6-4
d_gene: -
j_gene: TRBJ2-2
abundance: -
CDR3nt: TGTGCCAGCAGTGAATCAAAGCAGGGTCCCGGGGAGCTGTTTTTT
CDR3aa: CASSESKQGPGELFF

v_gene: TRBV29-1
d_gene: -
j_gene: TRBJ1-1
abundance: -
CDR3nt: TGCAGCGTGGCACCCGGACCCAACACTGAAGCTTTCTTT
CDR3aa: CSVAPGPNTEAFF

v_gene: TRBV7-2
d_gene: TRBD1
j_gene: TRBJ2-7
abundance: -
CDR3nt: TGTGCGCAAACCGGGACAGGGGCCTCCTACGAGCAGTACTTC
CDR3aa: CAQTGTGASYEQYF

v_gene: TRBV10-3
d_gene: TRBD1
j_gene: TRBJ1-1
abundance: many
CDR3nt: TGTGCCATCACTGGAACAGGGGTCACTGAAGCTTTCTTT
CDR3aa: CAITGTGVTEAFF

v_gene: TRBV20-1
d_gene: TRBD1
j_gene: TRBJ2-7
abundance: few
CDR3nt: TGCAGTGCCACCACAGGGGTTCGAGAGCAGTACTTC
CDR3aa: CSATTGVREQYF

v_gene: TRBV4-3
d_gene: TRBD1
j_gene: TRBJ1-4
abundance: -
CDR3nt: TGCGCCAGCAGCCAAGGACAGGGGGGAAATGAAAAACTGTTTTTT
CDR3aa: CASSQGQGGNEKLFF

v_gene: TRBV20-1
d_gene: -
j_gene: TRBJ1-1
abundance: many
CDR3nt: TGCAGTGCTAGAGATCATGGGGTTAGGGACACTGAAGCTTTCTTT
CDR3aa: CSARDHGVRDTEAFF

v_gene: TRBV5-1
d_gene: -
j_gene: TRBJ1-5
abundance: -
CDR3nt: TGCGCCAGCAGGGGCTCGGAGAATCAGCCCCAGCATTTT
CDR3aa: CASRGSENQPQHF

v_gene: TRBV7-6
d_gene: -
j_gene: TRBJ2-7
abundance: few
CDR3nt: TGTGCCAGCAGCTTAAGGGCTTCGTCCTACGAGCAGTACTTC
CDR3aa: CASSLRASSYEQYF

v_gene: TRBV7-2
d_gene: TRBD2
j_gene: TRBJ2-3
abundance: -
CDR3nt: TGTGCCAGCAGTCGACTAGCGGGAGTCACAGATACGCAGTATTTT
CDR3aa: CASSRLAGVTDTQYF

v_gene: TRBV6-2/TRBV6-3
d_gene: -
j_gene: TRBJ2-7
abundance: -
CDR3nt: TGTGCCAGCAGTTTGATTGCGGGAACCTACGAGCAGTACTTC
CDR3aa: CASSLIAGTYEQYF

v_gene: TRBV28
d_gene: -
j_gene: TRBJ1-1
abundance: few
CDR3nt: TGTGCCAGCAGTAAGGTGCCGCCGGGGGCTGAAGCTTTCTTT
CDR3aa: CASSKVPPGAEAFF

v_gene: TRBV7-9
d_gene: -
j_gene: TRBJ2-7
abundance: many
CDR3nt: TGTGCCAGCAGCTTATATGCGACGGCCATCCCTTCGAACGAGCAGTACTTC
CDR3aa: CASSLYATAIPSNEQYF

v_gene: TRBV4-3
d_gene: TRBD2
j_gene: TRBJ2-1
abundance: -
CDR3nt: TGCGCCAGCAGCCAAGACATTGCGGGAGTGGGGAATGAGCAGTTCTTC
CDR3aa: CASSQDIAGVGNEQFF

v_gene: TRBV10-3
d_gene: -
j_gene: TRBJ2-2
abundance: -
CDR3nt: TGTGCCATCAGCGCCGGGACACCGAACACCGGGGAGCTGTTTTTT
CDR3aa: CAISAGTPNTGELFF

v_gene: TRBV14
d_gene: -
j_gene: TRBJ2-3
abundance: few
CDR3nt: TGTGCCAGCAGCCAAGGTTCGATCACAGATACGCAGTATTTT
CDR3aa: CASSQGSITDTQYF

v_gene: TRBV7-8
d_gene: -
j_gene: TRBJ1-1
abundance: -
CDR3nt: TGTGCCAGCAGCGTGACTTACCGGGGTGAAGCTTTCTTT
CDR3aa: CASSVTYRGEAFF

v_gene: TRBV5-1
d_gene: -
j_gene: TRBJ2-3
abundance: few
CDR3nt: TGCGCCAGCAGCTCCCGGTTTCGGGACACAATCTTCGATACGCAGTATTTT
CDR3aa: CASSSRFRDTIFDTQYF

v_gene: TRBV7-2
d_gene: TRBD1
j_gene: TRBJ1-6
abundance: many
CDR3nt: TGTGCCAGCAGCCTGGGACAGGGTGTTTCACCCCTCCACTTT
CDR3aa: CASSLGQGVSPLHF

v_gene: TRBV21-1
d_gene: -
j_gene: TRBJ2-1
abundance: few
CDR3nt: TGTGCCAGCAGCAATATTTTTAGCGGGAGGTCGAATGAGCAGTTCTTC
CDR3aa: CASSNIFSGRSNEQFF

v_gene: TRBV9
d_gene: -
j_gene: TRBJ2-7
abundance: -
CDR3nt: TGTGCCAGCAGCCCGAGGGACGCGGACTTTGAGCAGTACTTC
CDR3aa: CASSPRDADFEQYF

v_gene: TRBV6-2/TRBV6-3
d_gene: TRBD2
j_gene: TRBJ2-5
abundance: few
CDR3nt: TGTGCCAGCAGTTACTCGACGAGTAGCGGGAGGGCCATGGAGACCCAGTACTTC
CDR3aa: CASSYSTSSGRAMETQYF

v_gene: TRBV28
d_gene: -
j_gene: TRBJ2-7
abundance: -
CDR3nt: TGTGCCAGCAGAGGTTCGACCATATACGAGCAGTACTTC
CDR3aa: CASRGSTIYEQYF

v_gene: TRBV6-5
d_gene: TRBD1
j_gene: TRBJ2-7
abundance: few
CDR3nt: TGTGCCAGCAGTTACCTTTCGACAGGGGACTCATACGAGCAGTACTTC
CDR3aa: CASSYLSTGDSYEQYF